This T cell receptor (beta chain) emerged from a study of cytomegalovirus exposure and HLA in healthy donors. Amplification used 60 Vbeta primers and 13 Jbeta primers. The table came from immunoSEQ multiplex PCR; TCRdb's copy has only in-frame clones and leaves some out. This sample has approximately 70,000 clones, with 74% found just once. This clone was detected only once. Its cognate antigen is unknown. Study results and limitations: A later analysis showed TCR association rates differing by HLA locus, peaking at DRB1 and lowest at HLA-C. Most TCRs appeared rarely, but some public TCRs recurred in many donors. An assumption of roughly uniform sequencing depth across donors underlay the presence/absence analyses. A cluster of highly shared sequence variants was likely a sequencing artifact.

The length of the CDR3 is 14 residues. V was trimmed by 0 bases and J by 3 bases, leaving 7 bases between them. CDR1 is SGDLS, CDR2 YYNGEE, per germline. Sequencing was performed on PBMCs. The clonotype was recovered from a human donor in good health. The V call is TRBV9, the J call TRBJ1-5; D is undetermined. The chain's CDR3 is CASSVGQDNQPQHF. The CDR3 coding sequence is TGTGCCAGCAGCGTAGGGCAGGACAATCAGCCCCAGCATTTT.